What follows are 29 T cell receptor beta chains derived from one specimen sequenced in a study of response to subunit inactivated influenza vaccine. TCRdb used MiXCR to reprocess the RT-PCR reads, holding one entry per CDR3 protein. The sample has 550,000 to 600,000 distinct CDR3 sequences, approximately 12% seen once. The sequencing used PBMCs from blood, collected on the day of vaccination. The source is a man aged 45-60 years who received an inactivated influenza vaccine.

In its sample, this clonotype was seen a few times. CDR3 sequence: CSAHPGQGSETQYF. In DNA, the CDR3 is TGCAGTGCACATCCGGGACAGGGTTCAGAGACCCAGTACTTC. This chain joins TRBV20-1 and TRBJ2-5, with TRBD1 matching over 9 bases. Per germline, CDR1 DFQATT and CDR2 SNEGSKA (reference sequence). There are 14 residues in the CDR3. V gave up 6 bases and J gave up 4 bases; unmatched junction bases: 9.

In its sample, this clonotype was seen a few times. This chain links TRBV9 with TRBJ2-5; TRBD2 aligns across 10 bases. V lost 1 base to trimming and J lost 4 bases; unmatched junction nucleotides: 7. Germline V lookup: CDR1 SGDLS, CDR2 YYNGEE. The CDR3 has 16 amino acids. The CDR3 DNA sequence: TGTGCCAGCAGCGTAACAGTAGCGGGGGGTGGAGAGACCCAGTACTTC. Translating gives CASSVTVAGGGETQYF.

This chain links TRBV6-6 with TRBJ2-7; D may match TRBD1 or TRBD2 (5 bases each). The CDR3 runs to 13 residues. The germline V gene has CDR1 MNHNY and CDR2 SVGAGI (reference sequence). The V end lost 0 bases, the J end lost 6 bases, and 9 bases lay between the germline ends. The CDR3: CASSYSEGPEQYF. The CDR3 DNA follows: TGTGCCAGCAGTTACTCAGAGGGACCCGAGCAGTACTTC.

The rearrangement joins TRBV4-3 to TRBJ2-2; D is undetermined. Per germline, CDR1 LGHNA and CDR2 YSLEER. Trimming pared 4 bases from V and 4 bases from J, leaving 10 bases between. The CDR3 loop spans 14 amino acids. The CDR3 region is CASSRVGSTGELFF. The CDR3 DNA is TGCGCCAGCAGCCGTGTTGGTAGCACCGGGGAGCTGTTTTTT.

This clonotype was recorded a few times. This chain uses TRBV4-3 with TRBJ2-5; the D is unclear. There are 15 residues in the CDR3. The V gene lost 3 bases and the J gene lost 0 bases, with 11 bases spanning the gap. Germline assignment: CDR1 LGHNA and CDR2 YSLEER. CDR3 nucleotides: TGCGCCAGCAGCCAGACTCGCTTCAACCAAGAGACCCAGTACTTC. It yields the protein CASSQTRFNQETQYF.

This chain connects TRBV5-1 to TRBJ1-6; D remains unclear. The CDR3 has 14 residues. Germline loops: CDR1 SGHRS, CDR2 YFSETQ. Deletions cut 0 bases from V and 6 bases from J, with 7 bases between. CDR3 sequence (DNA): TGCGCCAGCAGCTTGGGTGGGAGTAATTCACCCCTCCACTTT. Encoded protein: CASSLGGSNSPLHF.

This clonotype occurred a few times. This chain connects TRBV5-1 to TRBJ2-2; TRBD2 matches 10 bases. The trim removed 4 bases at V and 4 bases at J, leaving 7 bases unmatched. CDR3 size: 16 residues. Germline V gene sequence: CDR1 SGHRS, CDR2 YFSETQ. The CDR3 DNA follows: TGCGCCAGCAGCCAAGAAGCGGGAGGGGCCACCGGGGAGCTGTTTTTT. This codes for CASSQEAGGATGELFF.

This clonotype was counted at least ten times. V is TRBV7-2 and J is TRBJ2-5; 9 bases line up with TRBD1. CDR3 length: 16 amino acids. V lost 0 bases, J lost 2 bases, and 4 bases stayed unmatched. Germline V CDR1 and CDR2: SGHTA, FQGNSA. The CDR3 nucleotides are TGTGCCAGCAGCTTAGCGCCTGGACAGGGGCAAGAGACCCAGTACTTC. Its protein is CASSLAPGQGQETQYF.

J is TRBJ2-3 and V is TRBV29-1; TRBD1 is a possible D gene (6 bases). Germline CDR1 SQVTM, CDR2 ANQGSEA. This CDR3 comprises 15 residues. Trimming removed 4 bases from V and 4 bases from J, with 18 bases in between. CDR3 DNA sequence: TGCAGCGTTGCTTTGGGCAGTTGGGGGCCAGATACGCAGTATTTT. This codes for CSVALGSWGPDTQYF.

There are many counts of this clonotype. The chain combines TRBV12-3 or TRBV12-4 with TRBJ2-3, with 7 bases fitting TRBD1. This CDR3 is 16 amino acids long. J lost 3 bases, V lost 5 bases, and 11 bases had no gene match. DNA for the CDR3: TGTGCCAGCAGTCCCGGAGACAGGGTCTGGACAGATACGCAGTATTTT. Translating gives CASSPGDRVWTDTQYF.

This clonotype has more than one count but fewer than ten. The chain has TRBV15 and TRBJ1-1; 8 nucleotides align to TRBD1. The V and J ends lost 5 bases and 4 bases, in that order; junction bases with no gene match: 6. This CDR3 region has 14 residues. The germline V gene encodes CDR1 LNHNV and CDR2 YYDKDF (reference sequence). CDR3 protein: CATSAHGTGTEAFF. CDR3 DNA: TGTGCCACCAGCGCCCACGGGACAGGCACTGAAGCTTTCTTT.

This chain joins TRBV11-2 and TRBJ2-7, with D possibly matching TRBD1 (6 bases). The CDR3 totals 19 residues. V lost 1 base and J lost 2, with 24 bases in between. Germline-derived CDR1 and CDR2 are SGHAT and FQNNGV. CDR3 bases: TGTGCCAGCAGCTTAGGTAGGGGGTTGACAGGTAGAGGGCCCTACGAGCAGTACTTC. This gives the protein CASSLGRGLTGRGPYEQYF.

This clonotype was detected ten times or more. The chain carries TRBV27 and TRBJ2-3, with D maybe TRBD2 (6 bases). Germline V CDR1 and CDR2: MNHEY, SMNVEV (reference sequence). The ends were cut back, 4 bases at V and 6 bases at J, with 17 bases in the middle. The CDR3 loop spans 15 amino acids. CDR3 sequence: CASSSTGEIWDTQYF. The CDR3 coding sequence is TGTGCCAGCAGTTCGACGGGAGAGATTTGGGATACGCAGTATTTT.

This clonotype has more than one count but fewer than ten. The chain employs TRBV5-1 and TRBJ2-7; no reliable D call. Germline CDR1 and CDR2: SGHRS and YFSETQ. Between the trimmed V and J ends, which lost 0 bases and 6 bases, there was a span of 16 bases. This CDR3 contains 15 residues. The CDR3 sequence is CASSLETSLTGEQYF. The CDR3 DNA follows: TGCGCCAGCAGCTTGGAGACATCCCTGACGGGCGAGCAGTACTTC.

The chain has TRBV27 and TRBJ2-3; 9 bases align to TRBD2. V trimming: 10 bases; J trimming: 3 bases; junction bases outside the gene matches: 11. Germline V gives CDR1 MNHEY, CDR2 SMNVEV (reference sequence). The CDR3 spans 15 residues. CDR3 loop: CATRSAGGLTDTQYF. The CDR3 DNA sequence: TGTGCCACTCGATCAGCGGGGGGATTAACAGATACGCAGTATTTT.

V gene TRBV11-3 combines with J gene TRBJ2-1; D uncertain. CDR3 length: 14 residues. CDR1 SGHNT and CDR2 YENEEA come from the germline V gene. Trimming shortened V by 0 bases and J by 2 bases, and 5 bases separated the two germline ends. The DNA for the CDR3 is TGTGCCAGCAGCTTAGATAGGGCCTACAATGAGCAGTTCTTC. Its protein is CASSLDRAYNEQFF.

The chain has TRBV19 and TRBJ2-1, with 12 bases aligning to TRBD1. Germline CDR1 and CDR2: LNHDA and SQIVND (reference sequence). This CDR3 region has 15 residues. V dropped 5 bases and J dropped 8; count of bases not matched to a gene: 7. The CDR3 DNA follows: TGTGCCAGTAGTTCGGGGACAGGGGGCTGGTATGAGCAGTTCTTC. Protein: CASSSGTGGWYEQFF.

This clonotype was picked up many times. The chain is built from TRBV7-9 and TRBJ2-7, with D possibly TRBD1 on 5 matching bases. Germline lookup yields CDR1 SEHNR and CDR2 FQNEAQ (reference sequence). Trimming left V 6 bases short and J 3 bases short, with 18 bases between. The CDR3 length is 15 residues. CDR3 nucleotides: TGTGCCAGCAGTAGCCTAGGGGCGGAAAGCTACGAGCAGTACTTC. Residues: CASSSLGAESYEQYF.

As DNA, the CDR3 is TGCGCCAGCAGCCCTGCTGACAGGCTGGGGAATGAGCAGTTCTTC. Its translation is CASSPADRLGNEQFF. The rearrangement joins TRBV5-1 to TRBJ2-1; TRBD1 might be the D (6 bases). Trimming stripped 4 bases from V and 7 bases from J, with 18 bases between. Germline V gives CDR1 SGHRS, CDR2 YFSETQ. CDR3 length: 15 amino acids.

This clonotype was counted a few times. The chain is built from TRBV29-1 and TRBJ2-1, with D uncertain. CDR1 and CDR2 from the germline V gene are SQVTM and ANQGSEA. V was clipped by 5 bases and J by 8 bases, with 13 bases between them. The CDR3 spans 12 residues. The CDR3 bases are TGCAGCGTTAACAGCCGTTGGGATGAGCAGTTCTTC. This translates into CSVNSRWDEQFF.

This chain connects TRBV9 to TRBJ2-2, with 7 bases that match TRBD2. The ends lost 10 bases at V and 1 base at J; junction bases unmatched: 10. This CDR3 is built from 15 residues. CDR1 is SGDLS, CDR2 YYNGEE, per germline. CDR3: CASTKGGRNTGELFF. DNA of the CDR3: TGTGCCTCCACTAAGGGCGGGAGGAACACCGGGGAGCTGTTTTTT.

This clonotype was counted only a few times. The chain joins TRBV4-3 to TRBJ2-4; D not certain. This CDR3 is 17 amino acids long. The V gene's germline CDR1 is LGHNA and CDR2 YSLEER. V was trimmed by 0 bases and J by 0 bases, leaving 12 bases between them. Written as DNA, the CDR3 is TGCGCCAGCAGCCAAGAGATTAGTGTCGTAGCCAAAAACATTCAGTACTTC. Translation: CASSQEISVVAKNIQYF.

This clonotype appeared a few times. This sequence joins TRBV15 and TRBJ2-1; TRBD2 matches at 10 bases. V lost 1 base, J lost 8 bases, and 5 bases stayed unmatched. This CDR3 spans 15 amino acids. CDR1 and CDR2 from the germline V gene are LNHNV and YYDKDF (reference sequence). For the CDR3, the DNA is TGTGCCACCAGCAGAGTTAGCGGGGGGTTCTATGAGCAGTTCTTC. Encoded protein: CATSRVSGGFYEQFF.

Ten or more counts support this clonotype. The chain has TRBV4-1 and TRBJ2-5; 8 bases align to TRBD2. The V gene's germline CDR1 is MGHRA and CDR2 YSYEKL. The junction had 8 bases not matched to a gene; V was cut back by 0 bases and J by 2 bases. The CDR3 covers 17 residues. CDR3 coding DNA: TGCGCCAGCAGCCAAGATCCCCCAGCGGGGGTTCAAGAGACCCAGTACTTC. Encoded protein: CASSQDPPAGVQETQYF.

The chain couples TRBV28 to TRBJ2-5, with D hard to call. V was cut by 6 bases and J by 5 bases, with 13 bases left in between. CDR1 is MDHEN and CDR2 is SYDVKM in the germline V gene. This CDR3 comprises 13 residues. In DNA, the CDR3 is TGTGCCAGCAGCTCCGGTCCCTACGAGACCCAGTACTTC. Protein sequence: CASSSGPYETQYF.

There are a few counts of this clonotype. The chain is built from TRBV20-1 and TRBJ1-4; the D is unclear. Trimming pared 2 bases from V and 10 bases from J, leaving 20 bases between. Germline V gene sequence: CDR1 DFQATT, CDR2 SNEGSKA (reference sequence). The CDR3 runs to 15 residues. CDR3 sequence reads: CSARSQEGGVGKLFF. DNA of the CDR3: TGCAGTGCTAGAAGCCAGGAGGGAGGTGTGGGAAAACTGTTTTTT.

The chain carries TRBV27 and TRBJ2-7, with D perhaps given as TRBD1 or TRBD2 (5 bases each). This CDR3 has 15 amino acids. The V gene's germline CDR1 is MNHEY and CDR2 SMNVEV (reference sequence). Trimming shortened V by 8 bases and J by 0 bases, and 17 bases separated the two germline ends. The DNA of the CDR3 is TGTGCCAGCTCCCCGGGGCCCATCTTCTCCTACGAGCAGTACTTC. Its translation: CASSPGPIFSYEQYF.

V and J are TRBV4-1 and TRBJ2-5; D uncertain. V was cut by 0 bases and J by 3 bases, with 8 bases left in between. The germline V gene has CDR1 MGHRA and CDR2 YSYEKL. The CDR3 is made up of 14 amino acids. For the CDR3, the DNA is TGCGCCAGCAGCCAAGACCCAAGGGAAGAGACCCAGTACTTC. It is translated as CASSQDPREETQYF.

At least ten counts were recorded for this clonotype. The chain carries TRBV6-5 and TRBJ2-2; TRBD1 or TRBD2 may be the D gene (5 bases each). This CDR3 spans 14 amino acids. Germline-derived CDR1 and CDR2 are MNHEY and SVGAGI. V was trimmed by 2 bases and J by 4 bases, leaving 8 bases between them. In DNA form, the CDR3 reads TGTGCCAGCAGTTACGGGACGGGCACCGGGGAGCTGTTTTTT. Translating gives CASSYGTGTGELFF.